This T cell receptor (beta chain) was captured in a study of CD8 T cells in ankylosing spondylitis. Study outcomes and limitations: In ankylosing spondylitis blood, a motif of roughly 8 highly homologous TCR beta variants appeared characteristic. Earlier work had already found some motif variants in reactive arthritis synovial fluid and blood.

Using its own MiXCR run on the 5' RACE reads, TCRdb lists one record per CDR3 protein. The data contain fewer than 350,000 distinct CDR3 sequences, approximately 10% of them singletons. This CDR3 has 15 residues. Trimming took 3 bases from V and 0 from J, leaving 12 bases between them. CDR1 is SGHRS, CDR2 YFSETQ, per germline. This clonotype came up many times. Its antigen remains unknown. The origin of this receptor is a female donor with ankylosing spondylitis or in good health (not recorded which). Material for sequencing was blood, either unsorted or a sorted T cell fraction (not recorded which). The rearrangement links TRBV5-1 to TRBJ1-1; maybe TRBD1 (5 bases). CDR3 bases: TGCGCCAGCAGCTCTGGACACCGAATGAACACTGAAGCTTTCTTT. Translation gives CASSSGHRMNTEAFF. Full variable domain (missing parts from reference TRBV5-1 and TRBJ1-1): KAGVTQTPRYLIKTRGQQVTLSCSPISGHRSVSWYQQTPGQGLQFLFEYFSETQRNKGNFPGRFSGRQFSNSRSEMNVSTLELGDSALYLCASSSGHRMNTEAFFGQGTRLTVV.